This TCR beta chain was obtained from a study of shared clonotypes between healthy human individuals. Donation came from healthy HIV-negative adults that had no recent acute infections or vaccinations. The authors distributed each subset's genomic DNA evenly over several immunoSEQ plates. Source study methods: There were no quality scores in the junction-only immunoSEQ sequences, so filtering differed. Clones were read by immunoSEQ multiplex PCR, and TCRdb kept only the in-frame ones, dropping some. The D gene and trimming were derived from the DNA, and the V and J assignments and clone size from that table. The sample has about 2.3 million clones; approximately 95% are singletons. On this clone: No antigen is known for it.

Germline CDR1 MDHEN, CDR2 SYDVKM. The CDR3 has 15 amino acids. The trim removed 5 bases at V and 6 bases at J, leaving 12 bases unmatched. Findings of the study overall: Clonotypes which were not shared had lower generation probabilities than clonotypes that all four donors shared.

The sample comprised naive CD4+ T cells from PBMCs. Subset reported: CD45RA+ positively selected. The chain couples TRBV28 to TRBJ2-7, with 8 bases aligning to TRBD2. The source of this sequence is a man younger than 35 in good health. Some clones in this sample may be carry-over from other donors' samples. The chain's CDR3 is CASSPTGGRFREQYF. In nucleotides, the CDR3 is TGTGCCAGCAGTCCGACTGGCGGGAGGTTCCGCGAGCAGTACTTC.